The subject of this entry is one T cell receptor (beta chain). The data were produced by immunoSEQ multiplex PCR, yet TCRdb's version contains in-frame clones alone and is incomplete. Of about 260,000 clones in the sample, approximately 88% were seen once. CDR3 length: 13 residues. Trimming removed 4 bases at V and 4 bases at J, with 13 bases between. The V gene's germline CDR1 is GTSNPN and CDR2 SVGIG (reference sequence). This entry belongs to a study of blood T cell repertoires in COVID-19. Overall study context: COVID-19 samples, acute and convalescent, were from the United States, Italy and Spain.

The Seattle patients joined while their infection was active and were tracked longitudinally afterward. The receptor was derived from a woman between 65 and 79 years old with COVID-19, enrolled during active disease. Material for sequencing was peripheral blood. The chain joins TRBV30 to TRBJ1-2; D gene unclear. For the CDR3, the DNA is TGTGCCTGGAATGGAGACGGTAGCTATGGCTACACCTTC. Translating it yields CAWNGDGSYGYTF.